This T cell receptor (beta chain) was retrieved from a study of CD8 T cells in ankylosing spondylitis. The study, taken as a whole, reports: There was reportedly significant enrichment of clones that were disease-linked in matched ankylosing spondylitis synovial fluid. A TCR beta motif of eight or nine highly homologous variants seemed to mark ankylosing spondylitis blood.

With molecular barcodes, quantitative 5'-RACE was used to make the TCR beta libraries. TCRdb reanalysed the 5' RACE reads using MiXCR and keeps one entry per CDR3 protein. The table has about 330,000 distinct CDR3 sequences, roughly 8% seen once. Details on this clonotype: What it recognizes is unknown.

The V gene lost 3 bases and the J gene lost 7 bases, with 13 bases spanning the gap. The CDR3 sequence is 13 residues long. Germline CDR1 DFQATT, CDR2 SNEGSKA (reference sequence). The J gene is TRBJ1-5, the V gene TRBV20-1; a weak D match, TRBD1 (6 bases). Input material: blood, either unsorted or a sorted T cell fraction (not recorded which). The receptor's source is a male donor with ankylosing spondylitis. The DNA for the CDR3 is TGCAGTGCTAGTAGGGGGGCGAGACAGCCCCAGCATTTT. This codes for CSASRGARQPQHF.